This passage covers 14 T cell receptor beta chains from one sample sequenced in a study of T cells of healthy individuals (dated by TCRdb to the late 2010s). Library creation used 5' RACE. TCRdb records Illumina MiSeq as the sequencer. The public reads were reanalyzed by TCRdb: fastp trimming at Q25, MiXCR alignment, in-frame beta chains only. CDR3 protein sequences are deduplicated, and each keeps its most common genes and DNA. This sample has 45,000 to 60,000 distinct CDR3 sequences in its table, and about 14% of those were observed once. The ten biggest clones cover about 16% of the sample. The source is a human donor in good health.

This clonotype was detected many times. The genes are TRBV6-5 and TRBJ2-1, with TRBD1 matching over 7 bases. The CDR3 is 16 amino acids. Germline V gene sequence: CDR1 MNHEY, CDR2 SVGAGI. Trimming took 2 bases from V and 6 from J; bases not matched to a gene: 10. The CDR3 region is CASSYGTAPLRNEQFF. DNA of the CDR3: TGTGCCAGCAGTTACGGGACAGCTCCATTACGCAATGAGCAGTTCTTC.

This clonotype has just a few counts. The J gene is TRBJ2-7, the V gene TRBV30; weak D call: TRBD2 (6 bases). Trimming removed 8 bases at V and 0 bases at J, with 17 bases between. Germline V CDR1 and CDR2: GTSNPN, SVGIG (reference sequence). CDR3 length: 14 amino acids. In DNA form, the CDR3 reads TGTGCCCTGGTTGATGAGGGACTCTCCTACGAGCAGTACTTC. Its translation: CALVDEGLSYEQYF.

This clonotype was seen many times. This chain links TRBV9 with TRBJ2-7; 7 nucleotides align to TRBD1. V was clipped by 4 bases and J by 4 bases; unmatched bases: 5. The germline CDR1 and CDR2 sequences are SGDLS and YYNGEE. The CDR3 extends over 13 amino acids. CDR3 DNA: TGTGCCAGCAGCCGGACAGGTCAATACGAGCAGTACTTC. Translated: CASSRTGQYEQYF.

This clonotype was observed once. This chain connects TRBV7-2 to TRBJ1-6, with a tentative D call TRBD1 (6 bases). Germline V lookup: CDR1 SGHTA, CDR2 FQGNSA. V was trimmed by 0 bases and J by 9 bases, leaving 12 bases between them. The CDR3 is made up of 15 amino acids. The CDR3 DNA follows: TGTGCCAGCAGCTTAGCCCCCGGGACATCTTCACCCCTCCACTTT. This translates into CASSLAPGTSSPLHF.

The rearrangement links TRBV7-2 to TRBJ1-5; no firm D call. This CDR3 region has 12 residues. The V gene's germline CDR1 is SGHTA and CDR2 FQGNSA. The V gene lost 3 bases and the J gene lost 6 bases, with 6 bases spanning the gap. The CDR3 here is CASSFPSQPQHF. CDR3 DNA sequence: TGTGCCAGCAGCTTCCCTAGTCAGCCCCAGCATTTT. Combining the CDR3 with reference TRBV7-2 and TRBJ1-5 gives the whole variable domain GAGVSQSPSNKVTEKGKDVELRCDPISGHTALYWYRQSLGQGLEFLIYFQGNSAPDKSGLPSDRFSAERTGGSVSTLTIQRTQQEDSAVYLCASSFPSQPQHFGDGTRLSIL.

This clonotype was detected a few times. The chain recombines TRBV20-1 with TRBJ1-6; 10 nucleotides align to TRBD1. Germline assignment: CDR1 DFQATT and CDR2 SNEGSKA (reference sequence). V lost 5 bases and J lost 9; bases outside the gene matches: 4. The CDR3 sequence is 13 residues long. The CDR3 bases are TGCAGTGCTCTCCGGGACAGGGGTTCACCCCTCCACTTT. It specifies CSALRDRGSPLHF.

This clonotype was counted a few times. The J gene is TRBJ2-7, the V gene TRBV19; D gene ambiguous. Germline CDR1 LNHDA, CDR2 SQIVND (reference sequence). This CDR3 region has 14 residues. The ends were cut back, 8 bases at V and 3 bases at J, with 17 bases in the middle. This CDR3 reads CASSPLSNSYEQYF. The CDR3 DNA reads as TGTGCCAGTTCCCCCTTGTCAAATAGCTACGAGCAGTACTTC.

The CDR3 reads CASSQPYSYF. CDR3 DNA: TGTGCCAGCAGCCAACCTTACTCGTACTTC. The V and J genes are TRBV3-2 and TRBJ2-4. TRBV3-2 is shown as a pseudogene. This CDR3 comprises 10 residues.

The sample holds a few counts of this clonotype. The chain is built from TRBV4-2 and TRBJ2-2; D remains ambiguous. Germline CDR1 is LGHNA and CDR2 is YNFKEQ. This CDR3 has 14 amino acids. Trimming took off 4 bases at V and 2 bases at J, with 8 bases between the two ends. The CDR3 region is CASSRRANTGELFF. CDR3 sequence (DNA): TGTGCCAGCAGCCGCCGGGCCAACACCGGGGAGCTGTTTTTT.

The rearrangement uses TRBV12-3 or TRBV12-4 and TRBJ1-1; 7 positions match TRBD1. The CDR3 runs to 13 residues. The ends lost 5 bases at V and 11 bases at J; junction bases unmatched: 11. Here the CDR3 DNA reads TGTGCCAGCAGTCAACGACAGGGACGGCGGGCTTTCTTT. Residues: CASSQRQGRRAFF.

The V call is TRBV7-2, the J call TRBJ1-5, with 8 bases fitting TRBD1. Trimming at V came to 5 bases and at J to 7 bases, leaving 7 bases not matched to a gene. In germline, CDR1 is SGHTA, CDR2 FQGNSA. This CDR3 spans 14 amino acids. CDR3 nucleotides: TGTGCCAGCAGCCCCGGACAGGGCTCACAGCCCCAGCATTTT. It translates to CASSPGQGSQPQHF.

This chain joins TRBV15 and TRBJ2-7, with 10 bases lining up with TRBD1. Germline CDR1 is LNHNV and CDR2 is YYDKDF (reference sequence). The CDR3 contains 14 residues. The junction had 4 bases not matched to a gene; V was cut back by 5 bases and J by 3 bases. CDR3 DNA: TGTGCCACCAGCTTGTGGACAGGGGGCTACGAGCAGTACTTC. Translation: CATSLWTGGYEQYF.

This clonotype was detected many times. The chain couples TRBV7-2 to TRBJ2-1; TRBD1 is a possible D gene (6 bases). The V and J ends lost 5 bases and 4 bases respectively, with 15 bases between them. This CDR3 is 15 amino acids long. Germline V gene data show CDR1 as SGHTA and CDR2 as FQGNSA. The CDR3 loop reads CASSRNQDSYNEQFF. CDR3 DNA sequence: TGTGCCAGCAGCCGTAATCAGGACAGTTACAATGAGCAGTTCTTC.

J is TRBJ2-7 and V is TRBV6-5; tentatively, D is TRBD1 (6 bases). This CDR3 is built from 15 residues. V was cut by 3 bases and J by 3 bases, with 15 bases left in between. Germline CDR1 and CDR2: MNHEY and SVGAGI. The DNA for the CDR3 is TGTGCCAGCAGTTATGACCGGGACAATAACTACGAGCAGTACTTC. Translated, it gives CASSYDRDNNYEQYF.